The next 27 T cell receptor beta chains were all read from a single sample in a study of beta chain bispecific antibodies for T cell cancers. Findings and caveats of the study: The TRBV12-3 share of total TRBV signal fell 98.9% after anti-TRBV12 rather than anti-CD19 exposure. Normal T cells contributed less of the targeted TRBV signal than the leukemia cells did.

MiXCR, applied by TCRdb to the 5' RACE reads, yields one record per CDR3 protein. Of tens of thousands of distinct CDR3 sequences listed, around 2% are singletons. Either OKT3 anti-CD3 antibody or CD3/CD28 beads expanded T cells from blood mononuclear cells over roughly 3 days. Their recognized antigens are unknown. This material consisted of healthy donor T cells cultured with leukemia cells, taken from a culture containing a bispecific antibody targeting TCR Vbeta12. These receptors all come from a human donor in good health. Some clones in this sample may be carry-over from other donors' samples.

This clonotype qualifies as medium-sized (0.01 to 0.1%). The V and J genes are TRBV5-1 and TRBJ1-5; 12 nucleotides line up with TRBD1. With V trimmed by 4 bases and J by 8 bases, 4 bases remained unmatched. Germline V lookup: CDR1 SGHRS, CDR2 YFSETQ. This CDR3 is 14 amino acids long. The DNA for the CDR3 is TGCGCCAGCAGCCCTGGGACAGGGGGCGAGCCCCAGCATTTT. This sequence encodes CASSPGTGGEPQHF.

By share of the sample, this clonotype is medium-sized. The chain is built from TRBV4-1 and TRBJ1-1; D remains ambiguous. There are 13 residues in the CDR3. V was shortened by 1 base and J by 4 bases, with 7 bases between the two germline ends. The V gene's germline CDR1 is MGHRA and CDR2 YSYEKL. The CDR3 sequence: CASSQGGSTEAFF. The CDR3 nucleotides are TGCGCCAGCAGCCAAGGAGGAAGCACTGAAGCTTTCTTT.

This clonotype has a count of ten or more. The chain carries TRBV7-9 and TRBJ1-5; perhaps TRBD1 as D (5 bases). Per germline, CDR1 SEHNR and CDR2 FQNEAQ (reference sequence). V lost 2 bases and J 7 bases, leaving 18 bases between the germline ends. CDR3 size: 16 residues. The DNA for the CDR3 is TGTGCCAGCAGCTTAAAGGCGACAGAGATTGGACAGCCCCAGCATTTT. Residues: CASSLKATEIGQPQHF.

This clonotype was seen repeatedly, ten times or more. The chain uses TRBV20-1 and TRBJ1-1, with no clear D. The ends were cut back, 5 bases at V and 5 bases at J, with 15 bases in the middle. The CDR3 has 13 amino acids. Per the germline V gene, CDR1 is DFQATT and CDR2 is SNEGSKA (reference sequence). For the CDR3, the DNA is TGCAGTGCTCGACCTTCCGGGGAGACTGAAGCTTTCTTT. Its protein is CSARPSGETEAFF.

In this sample, this clonotype turned up many times. This chain links TRBV19 with TRBJ2-1, with D tentatively TRBD1 (6 bases). The CDR3 consists of 15 residues. The germline gives CDR1 LNHDA, CDR2 SQIVND (reference sequence). The V end was cut by 3 bases, the J end by 5 bases, with 14 bases between. The CDR3 coding sequence is TGTGCCAGTAGTATTGGAACAGGGAGACACAATGAGCAGTTCTTC. As protein: CASSIGTGRHNEQFF. Full variable domain (rest looked up from reference TRBV19 and TRBJ2-1): DGGITQSPKYLFRKEGQNVTLSCEQNLNHDAMYWYRQDPGQGLRLIYYSQIVNDFQKGDIAEGYSVSREKKESFPLTVTSAQKNPTAFYLCASSIGTGRHNEQFFGPGTRLTVL.

This clonotype was detected ten times or more. J is TRBJ2-7 and V is TRBV10-3, with a weak D call TRBD1 (6 bases). The CDR3 totals 13 residues. Germline lookup yields CDR1 ENHRY and CDR2 SYGVKD. V lost 3 bases and J 5 bases, leaving 11 bases between the germline ends. The CDR3 is CAISDAGDHEQYF. Here the CDR3 DNA reads TGTGCCATCAGTGACGCAGGGGACCACGAGCAGTACTTC.

In its sample, this clonotype was seen many times. The chain recombines TRBV3-1 with TRBJ2-5; 9 nucleotides match TRBD2. V lost 0 bases and J lost 2; bases outside the gene matches: 7. This CDR3 spans 17 amino acids. The germline CDR1 and CDR2 sequences are LGHDT and YNNKEL (reference sequence). The DNA for the CDR3 is TGTGCCAGCAGCCAAGAAGAGCGGGGGGTATTTCAAGAGACCCAGTACTTC. The encoded protein is CASSQEERGVFQETQYF.

This clonotype appeared many times. The gene calls are TRBV3-1 and TRBJ1-2; a weak D match, TRBD1 (6 bases). There are 13 residues in the CDR3. Trimming took off 4 bases at V and 7 bases at J, with 13 bases between the two ends. The germline CDR1 and CDR2 sequences are LGHDT and YNNKEL (reference sequence). The CDR3 DNA follows: TGTGCCAGCAGCCTACCCGGGGGGGCTGGCTACACCTTC. Residues: CASSLPGGAGYTF.

By share of the sample, this clonotype is medium-sized. This sequence joins TRBV20-1 and TRBJ2-3, with D possibly being TRBD1 (6 bases). The CDR3 contains 17 residues. CDR1 and CDR2 from the germline V gene are DFQATT and SNEGSKA (reference sequence). Trimming pared 3 bases from V and 2 bases from J, leaving 21 bases between. The CDR3 DNA reads as TGCAGTGCTAGTTGGCAGGGGCTACCTCTCGTCACAGATACGCAGTATTTT. Translated: CSASWQGLPLVTDTQYF.

In this sample, this clonotype turned up many times. V usage is TRBV10-3 and J usage is TRBJ1-5; unclear D gene. This CDR3 has 16 amino acids. The germline V and J ends were trimmed by 2 bases and 9 bases, with 20 bases remaining between them. CDR1 and CDR2 (germline): ENHRY, SYGVKD. DNA of the CDR3: TGTGCCATCAGTGAGGTTAGGACCGACGGAATACGGCCCCAGCATTTT. This codes for CAISEVRTDGIRPQHF.

This clonotype has a count of ten or more. The V gene is TRBV6-5, the J gene TRBJ2-7; D call uncertain. With 9 bases removed from V and 2 bases from J, the gap between germline ends came to 8 bases. The CDR3 totals 11 residues. Germline V gene lookup returns CDR1 MNHEY and CDR2 SVGAGI. CDR3 loop: CASLGTYEQYF. The CDR3 nucleotides are TGTGCCAGTTTGGGAACCTACGAGCAGTACTTC.

This clonotype was seen ten or more times. V gene TRBV10-1 combines with J gene TRBJ1-2; D is unresolved. V dropped 2 bases and J dropped 1 base, with 5 bases sitting between them. Looked up from germline, CDR1 is WNHNN and CDR2 is SYGVQD (reference sequence). The CDR3 sequence is 13 residues long. The CDR3 DNA is TGCGCCAGCAGTGAGGGCTATAACTATGGCTACACCTTC. It yields the protein CASSEGYNYGYTF.

This clonotype was detected only a few times. This sequence joins TRBV11-2 and TRBJ2-3; the D gene is possibly TRBD2 (6 bases). Germline V CDR1 and CDR2: SGHAT, FQNNGV. V was clipped by 4 bases and J by 7 bases, with 12 bases between them. The CDR3 sequence is 13 residues long. This CDR3 is CASSSLARYTQYF. The CDR3 DNA is TGTGCCAGCAGCTCACTAGCTAGGTATACGCAGTATTTT. The entire variable domain, with the rest obtained from reference TRBV11-2 and TRBJ2-3, is as follows: EAGVAQSPRYKIIEKRQSVAFWCNPISGHATLYWYQQILGQGPKLLIQFQNNGVVDDSQLPKDRFSAERLKGVDSTLKIQPAKLEDSAVYLCASSSLARYTQYFGPGTRLTVL.

This clonotype was seen a handful of times. V is TRBV7-3 and J is TRBJ2-7; 8 positions match TRBD1. The germline V gene encodes CDR1 SGHTA and CDR2 FQGTGA. The CDR3 is 15 residues long. With 2 bases clipped from V and 7 bases from J, the junction kept 10 bases outside the gene matches. CDR3 in amino acids: CASSLSAGGIGEQYF. The CDR3 bases are TGTGCCAGCAGCTTATCCGCAGGGGGCATTGGAGAGCAGTACTTC.

There are many counts of this clonotype. V and J are TRBV27 and TRBJ1-4; no firm D call. Trimming took 6 bases from V and 7 from J, leaving 12 bases between them. The CDR3 runs 13 residues. Germline V gene lookup returns CDR1 MNHEY and CDR2 SMNVEV (reference sequence). The CDR3 nucleotides are TGTGCCAGCAGGGAGGGTTTGAGTGAAAAACTGTTTTTT. Its protein is CASREGLSEKLFF.

This clonotype was recorded at least ten times. The chain recombines TRBV4-2 with TRBJ1-2, with 7 bases matching TRBD1. Trimming cost V 6 bases and J 3 bases; bases outside gene matches: 7. Germline lookup yields CDR1 LGHNA and CDR2 YNFKEQ. There are 14 residues in the CDR3. The CDR3 DNA is TGTGCCAGCAGTGAATGGGGACAGCACTATGGCTACACCTTC. It is translated as CASSEWGQHYGYTF.

This clonotype was counted many times. The gene calls are TRBV5-1 and TRBJ1-4; D ambiguous. The CDR3 contains 14 residues. Germline V lookup: CDR1 SGHRS, CDR2 YFSETQ. Trimming left V 4 bases short and J 8 bases short, with 15 bases between. CDR3 sequence: CASSGLEGGEKLFF. CDR3 coding DNA: TGCGCCAGCAGCGGCCTTGAGGGCGGAGAAAAACTGTTTTTT.

By share, this clonotype ranks as medium-sized. This rearrangement joins TRBV28 to TRBJ1-5; 7 nucleotides match TRBD1. J was trimmed by 6 bases and V by 3 bases; bases with no gene match: 8. The CDR3 covers 15 residues. Germline V gene sequence: CDR1 MDHEN, CDR2 SYDVKM. The CDR3 protein is CASSFSPRGRQPQHF. The CDR3 DNA reads as TGTGCCAGCAGTTTCTCACCGAGGGGGCGTCAGCCCCAGCATTTT.

This clonotype occurred many times. This chain links TRBV7-2 with TRBJ1-6; D is uncertain. The CDR3 totals 12 residues. Trimming took off 2 bases at V and 7 bases at J, with 3 bases between the two ends. Germline V lookup: CDR1 SGHTA, CDR2 FQGNSA. The CDR3 sequence is CASSLPNSPLHF. The CDR3, as DNA: TGTGCCAGCAGCTTACCCAATTCACCCCTCCACTTT.

Remarks on this clonotype: A much larger clonotype is one base distant, so this may be a read error. The chain uses TRBV27 and TRBJ2-5, with 7 bases lining up with TRBD2. CDR1 is MNHEY and CDR2 is SMNVEV in the germline V gene (reference sequence). This CDR3 has 12 amino acids. The CDR3 DNA follows: TGTTCCAGCGGGACCGACCAAGAGACCCAGTACTTC. Protein: CSSGTDQETQYF.

This clonotype was seen at least ten times. V usage is TRBV29-1 and J usage is TRBJ2-1; no clear D gene. The V end lost 2 bases, the J end lost 1 base, and 9 bases lay between the germline ends. The germline CDR1 and CDR2 sequences are SQVTM and ANQGSEA. This CDR3 spans 14 amino acids. DNA of the CDR3: TGCAGCGTTGAACGTGTAGTTTCCTACAATGAGCAGTTCTTC. Translation gives CSVERVVSYNEQFF.

This clonotype was detected ten times or more. The chain combines TRBV20-1 with TRBJ2-5; TRBD1 aligns across 7 bases. This CDR3 is built from 13 residues. Germline V gives CDR1 DFQATT, CDR2 SNEGSKA (reference sequence). The V gene end was trimmed by 4 bases and the J gene end by 2 bases; junction bases not matched to a gene: 4. The CDR3, as DNA: TGCAGTGCTAACAGGGGAATACAAGAGACCCAGTACTTC. Translation gives CSANRGIQETQYF.

This clonotype was seen at least ten times. The chain couples TRBV7-2 to TRBJ2-2, with 9 bases fitting TRBD2. With V trimmed by 2 bases and J by 7 bases, 8 bases remained unmatched. CDR1 SGHTA and CDR2 FQGNSA come from the germline V gene. The CDR3 contains 16 residues. The CDR3 region has the DNA TGTGCCAGCAGCTTAAGCGGGGGGCAGAGCTACGGGGAGCTGTTTTTT. The encoded protein is CASSLSGGQSYGELFF.

This clonotype was counted at least ten times. The J gene is TRBJ2-7, the V gene TRBV5-4; possible D gene TRBD1, 6 bases. The V gene lost 4 bases and the J gene lost 3 bases, with 8 bases spanning the gap. Germline loops: CDR1 SGHNT, CDR2 YYREEE (reference sequence). The CDR3 length is 12 residues. The CDR3 DNA reads as TGTGCCAGCAGCATGGACAGCTACGAGCAGTACTTC. Translating gives CASSMDSYEQYF.

Within the sample, this clonotype is medium-sized. This sequence joins TRBV20-1 and TRBJ2-1; tentatively, D is TRBD2 (6 bases). V was trimmed by 5 bases and J by 0 bases, leaving 11 bases between them. This CDR3 contains 14 residues. Germline V CDR1 and CDR2: DFQATT, SNEGSKA (reference sequence). CDR3 sequence (DNA): TGCAGTGCTTCTCGGGACTTCTCCTACAATGAGCAGTTCTTC. This codes for CSASRDFSYNEQFF.

The sample holds many counts of this clonotype. The genes are TRBV20-1 and TRBJ2-1, with 7 bases aligning to TRBD1. Per germline, CDR1 DFQATT and CDR2 SNEGSKA (reference sequence). The V gene end was trimmed by 3 bases and the J gene end by 6 bases; junction bases not matched to a gene: 14. This CDR3 region has 16 residues. In DNA, the CDR3 is TGCAGTGCTAGGTCTGCGGAGACAGGGAGAGGCAATGAGCAGTTCTTC. Protein product: CSARSAETGRGNEQFF.

The rearrangement links TRBV20-1 to TRBJ2-1, with 10 bases that match TRBD2. CDR1 DFQATT and CDR2 SNEGSKA come from the germline V gene (reference sequence). The CDR3 runs to 16 residues. V lost 0 bases to trimming and J lost 7 bases; unmatched junction nucleotides: 9. CDR3 sequence (DNA): TGCAGTGCTAGAGATTTAGCGGGGGGACAGATGAATGAGCAGTTCTTC. Amino acids: CSARDLAGGQMNEQFF.